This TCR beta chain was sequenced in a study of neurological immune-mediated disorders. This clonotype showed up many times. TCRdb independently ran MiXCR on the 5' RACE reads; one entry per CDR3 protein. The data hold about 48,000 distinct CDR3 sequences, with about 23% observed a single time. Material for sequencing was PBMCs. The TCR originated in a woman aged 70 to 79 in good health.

Written as DNA, the CDR3 is TGTGCCAGCTCCGGACTCGGATCGAACACTGAAGCTTTCTTT. This encodes CASSGLGSNTEAFF. The chain couples TRBV18 to TRBJ1-1; D gene uncertain. The CDR3 runs 14 residues. CDR1 is KGHSH and CDR2 is LQKENI in the germline V gene. Trimming left V 6 bases short and J 1 base short, with 12 bases between.